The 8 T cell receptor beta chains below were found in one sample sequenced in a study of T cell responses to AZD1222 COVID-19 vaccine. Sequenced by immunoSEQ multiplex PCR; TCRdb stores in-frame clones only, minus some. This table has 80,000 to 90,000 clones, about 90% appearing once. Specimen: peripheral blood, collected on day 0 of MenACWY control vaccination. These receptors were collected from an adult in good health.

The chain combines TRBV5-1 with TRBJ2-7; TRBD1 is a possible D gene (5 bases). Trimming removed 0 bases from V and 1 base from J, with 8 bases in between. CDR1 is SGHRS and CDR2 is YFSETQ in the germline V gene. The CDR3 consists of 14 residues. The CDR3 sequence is CASSLGGESYEQYF. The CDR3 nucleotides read TGCGCCAGCAGCTTGGGGGGCGAGTCCTACGAGCAGTACTTC.

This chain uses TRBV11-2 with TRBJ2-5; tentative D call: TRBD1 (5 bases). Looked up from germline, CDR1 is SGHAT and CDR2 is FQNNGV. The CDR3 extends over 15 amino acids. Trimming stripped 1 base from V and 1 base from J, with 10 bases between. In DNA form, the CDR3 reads TGTGCCAGCAGCTTAGCGGCAGGGTCCCAAGAGACCCAGTACTTC. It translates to CASSLAAGSQETQYF.

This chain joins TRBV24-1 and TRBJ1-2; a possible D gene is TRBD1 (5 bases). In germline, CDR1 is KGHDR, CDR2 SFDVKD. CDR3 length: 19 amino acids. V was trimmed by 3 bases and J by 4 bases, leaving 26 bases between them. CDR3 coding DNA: TGTGCCACCAGTGATCCCCTAGTTATTATTCCGGGCAGGGCCTATGGCTACACCTTC. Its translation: CATSDPLVIIPGRAYGYTF.

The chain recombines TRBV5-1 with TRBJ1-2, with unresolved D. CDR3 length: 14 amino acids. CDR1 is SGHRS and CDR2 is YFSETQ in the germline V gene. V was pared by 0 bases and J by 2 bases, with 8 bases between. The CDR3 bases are TGCGCCAGCAGCTTGGATGGGGAAAACTATGGCTACACCTTC. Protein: CASSLDGENYGYTF.

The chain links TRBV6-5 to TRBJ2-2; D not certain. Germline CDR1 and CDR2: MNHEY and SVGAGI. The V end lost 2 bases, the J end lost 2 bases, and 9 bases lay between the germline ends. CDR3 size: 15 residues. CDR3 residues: CASSYGLPNTGELFF. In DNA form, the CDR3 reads TGTGCCAGCAGTTACGGGCTACCCAACACCGGGGAGCTGTTTTTT.

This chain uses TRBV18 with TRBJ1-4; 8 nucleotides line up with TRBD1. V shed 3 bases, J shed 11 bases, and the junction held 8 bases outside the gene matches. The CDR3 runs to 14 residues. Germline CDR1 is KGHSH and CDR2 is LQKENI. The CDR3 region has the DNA TGTGCCAGCTCACCCGGGACAGGAGGCCGGAAACTGTTTTTT. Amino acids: CASSPGTGGRKLFF.

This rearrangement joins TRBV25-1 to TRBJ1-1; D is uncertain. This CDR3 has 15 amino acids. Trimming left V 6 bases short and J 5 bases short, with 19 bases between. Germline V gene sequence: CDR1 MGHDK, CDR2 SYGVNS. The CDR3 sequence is CASSQDQPGGTEAFF. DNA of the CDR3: TGTGCCAGCAGCCAAGATCAGCCAGGTGGAACTGAAGCTTTCTTT.

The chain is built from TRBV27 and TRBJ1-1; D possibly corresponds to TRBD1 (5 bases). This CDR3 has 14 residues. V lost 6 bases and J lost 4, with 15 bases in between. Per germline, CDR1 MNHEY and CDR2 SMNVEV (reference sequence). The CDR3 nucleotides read TGTGCCAGCAGACCATGGGGGATAGGCACTGAAGCTTTCTTT. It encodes CASRPWGIGTEAFF.